The clone carrying this T cell receptor (beta chain) appeared a few times. The antigen is not known. The data derive from a study of cytomegalovirus exposure and HLA in healthy donors. Donors consisted of healthy bone marrow donors. At sampling all donors were nominally healthy, likely with unrecorded immune exposures. Study-level results: Analyzed later, most CMV-associated TCR beta chains appeared HLA-restricted.

The PCR ran on 60 Vbeta and 13 Jbeta primers. Method: immunoSEQ multiplex PCR; TCRdb's copy keeps in-frame clones and lacks some. The sample has around 180,000 clones; about 80% are singletons. The sample was PBMCs. The source is a woman aged 45-60 years in good health and CMV-seronegative.

CDR3 DNA: TGTGCCAGTAGTCTGACTAGCGGGGAGACCTACGAGCAGTACTTC. It specifies CASSLTSGETYEQYF. The V and J genes are TRBV19 and TRBJ2-7, with 11 positions matching TRBD2. The germline V gene has CDR1 LNHDA and CDR2 SQIVND (reference sequence). The CDR3 is 15 residues long. The ends lost 5 bases at V and 2 bases at J; junction bases unmatched: 5.